These T cell receptor beta chains were read from a single sample in a study of control samples from healthy donors and cancer patients. Assay used: immunoSEQ multiplex PCR; TCRdb lists only in-frame clones, some missing. The profile shows about 94,000 clones, 90% of them singletons. The sequencing input was blood. These receptors were collected from a woman aged 18-35 years in good health. CDR3s include the opening cysteine and the closing phenylalanine or tryptophan. A D gene is named only where the DNA matches it firmly. Rows may omit the clone size; those that give it use once, few, many or a size class.

j_call d_call v_call clone_size cdr3_nt cdr3_aa
TRBJ2-1 TRBD2 TRBV27 . TGTGCCAGCACCCCAAGCGGGGGAAATGGATGGAATGAGCAGTTCTTC CASTPSGGNGWNEQFF
TRBJ1-1 . TRBV19 . TGTGCCAGTAGTCAGAAAGGGGAAGGGAACACTGAAGCTTTCTTT CASSQKGEGNTEAFF
TRBJ2-6 . TRBV27 . TGTGCCAGCAGTCGGGTCTCTGGGGCCAACGTCCTGACTTTC CASSRVSGANVLTF
TRBJ1-1 . TRBV6-2/TRBV6-3 . TGTGCCAGCAGTTTCTCGGCCGCTGAAGCTTTCTTT CASSFSAAEAFF
TRBJ1-2 . TRBV18 once TGTGCCAGCTCACCACAGCAGGGAGACGGCTATGGCTACACCTTC CASSPQQGDGYGYTF
TRBJ2-7 . TRBV5-4 . TGTGCCAGCAGCTTGGAGCGAGGGGCTTTAACCTACGAGCAGTACTTC CASSLERGALTYEQYF
TRBJ1-1 TRBD1 TRBV6-5 . TGTGCCAGCAGTTACGTCCGGGACAGGGTCTCTGAAGCTTTCTTT CASSYVRDRVSEAFF
TRBJ1-5 . TRBV15 . TGTGCCACCAGCAGAGATATCACGGGAGGCAATCAGCCCCAGCATTTT CATSRDITGGNQPQHF
TRBJ1-2 TRBD1 TRBV2 . TGTGCCAGCACCACTCAGGGGGGTAACTATGGCTACACCTTC CASTTQGGNYGYTF
TRBJ2-1 TRBD2 TRBV13 once TGTGCCAGCAGCCCCGGCTCCGGGGAGGGATATAATGAGCAGTTCTTC CASSPGSGEGYNEQFF
TRBJ2-2 . TRBV2 . TGTGCCAGCAGTGTGGGCTCCACCGGGGAGCTGTTTTTT CASSVGSTGELFF
TRBJ1-5 . TRBV11-2 . TGTGCCAGCAGCTTAGGAGGGATTAATCAGCCCCAGCATTTT CASSLGGINQPQHF
TRBJ2-1 TRBD2 TRBV7-9 few TGTGCCAGCAGCCATAGCGGGGGACACAATGAGCAGTTCTTC CASSHSGGHNEQFF
TRBJ1-1 . TRBV5-1 . TGCGCCAGCAGCTTGGTGGACAGGAACACTGAAGCTTTCTTT CASSLVDRNTEAFF
TRBJ1-1 . TRBV6-1 . TGTGCCAGCAGTGAAGGTGATGTGAACACTGAAGCTTTCTTT CASSEGDVNTEAFF
TRBJ2-1 TRBD2 TRBV5-4 once TGTGCCAGCAGCTTGGCGAAGCGGGGGTTTTACAATGAGCAGTTCTTC CASSLAKRGFYNEQFF
TRBJ2-7 . TRBV2 . TGTGCCAGCAGGGTTTTCGGGTCCGCCCGGGACGAGCAGTACTTC CASRVFGSARDEQYF
TRBJ2-1 . TRBV5-8 . TGTGCCAGCAGCTTGGTAGACAGCTGGGGGAGTGCCGATGAGCAGTTCTTC CASSLVDSWGSADEQFF
TRBJ1-2 . TRBV6-6 . TGTGCCAGCAGTTACTCTGTTCAGGGTCTTGGCTACACCTTC CASSYSVQGLGYTF
TRBJ1-1 . TRBV6-5 . TGTGCCAGCAGTTACTCGACGTCCCTGAACACTGAAGCTTTCTTT CASSYSTSLNTEAFF
TRBJ2-1 . TRBV10-2 . TGCGCCAGCAGTTTATACAATGAGCAGTTCTTC CASSLYNEQFF
TRBJ2-3 . TRBV7-3 . TGTGCCAGCAGCCCAGGGTTTTATGCGGCAGATACGCAGTATTTT CASSPGFYAADTQYF
TRBJ1-1 TRBD1 TRBV7-8 . TGTGCCAGCAGCTCGGGACAGGAAGGAGGTGAAGCTTTCTTT CASSSGQEGGEAFF
TRBJ1-1 TRBD1 TRBV28 . TGTGCCAGCAGTATCCCGAGGACAGGGGGCTACACTGAAGCTTTCTTT CASSIPRTGGYTEAFF
TRBJ2-5 TRBD2 TRBV27 . TGTGCCAGCAAGGCTAGCGGGGGACAAGAGACCCAGTACTTC CASKASGGQETQYF
TRBJ1-1 . TRBV18 . TGTGCCAGCTCACCCGTCCGCCGTGAAGCTTTCTTT CASSPVRREAFF
TRBJ2-7 TRBD2 TRBV19 . TGTGCCAGTAGTGATCGGACTAGTGGATACGAGCAGTACTTC CASSDRTSGYEQYF
TRBJ2-7 . TRBV7-2 . TGTGCCAGCAGCTTAGCCAGGGGTTCCTACGAGCAGTACTTC CASSLARGSYEQYF
TRBJ1-5 . TRBV9 . TGTGCCAGCAGCGTAGACGGTAGCAATCAGCCCCAGCATTTT CASSVDGSNQPQHF
TRBJ2-3 . TRBV6-5 . TGTGCCAGCAGTCCTTACGCGGGGGCCAATACGCAGTATTTT CASSPYAGANTQYF
TRBJ1-2 TRBD1 TRBV7-9 . TGTGCCAGCAGCTTGGACAGGGCCAACTATGGCTACACCTTC CASSLDRANYGYTF